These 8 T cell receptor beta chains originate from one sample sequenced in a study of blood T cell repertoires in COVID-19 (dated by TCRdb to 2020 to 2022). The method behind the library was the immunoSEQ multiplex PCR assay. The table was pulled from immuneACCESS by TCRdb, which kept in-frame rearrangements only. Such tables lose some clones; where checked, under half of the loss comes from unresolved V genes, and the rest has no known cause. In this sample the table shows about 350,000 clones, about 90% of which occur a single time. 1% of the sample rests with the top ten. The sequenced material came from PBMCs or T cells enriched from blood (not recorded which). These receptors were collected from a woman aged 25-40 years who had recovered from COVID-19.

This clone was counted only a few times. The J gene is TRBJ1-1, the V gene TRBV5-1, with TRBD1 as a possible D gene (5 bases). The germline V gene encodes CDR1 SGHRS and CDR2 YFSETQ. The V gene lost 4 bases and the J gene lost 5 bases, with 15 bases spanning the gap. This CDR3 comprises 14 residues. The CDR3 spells CASSPEDGGTEAFF. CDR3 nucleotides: TGCGCCAGCAGCCCGGAGGACGGGGGGACTGAAGCTTTCTTT.

The CDR3 DNA sequence: TGTGCCAGCAGCTTATATGGCGGAAACATTCAGTACTTC. This encodes CASSLYGGNIQYF. The chain combines TRBV7-2 with TRBJ2-4; D is unresolved. V was pared by 2 bases and J by 6 bases, with 8 bases between. This CDR3 has 13 residues. Germline V gene data show CDR1 as SGHTA and CDR2 as FQGNSA.

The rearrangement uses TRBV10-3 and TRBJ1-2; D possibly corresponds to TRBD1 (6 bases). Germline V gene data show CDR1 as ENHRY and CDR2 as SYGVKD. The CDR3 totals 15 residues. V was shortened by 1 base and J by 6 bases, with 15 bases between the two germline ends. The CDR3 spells CAISEYVPGTHGYTF. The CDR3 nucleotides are TGTGCCATCAGTGAGTATGTACCCGGGACACATGGCTACACCTTC.

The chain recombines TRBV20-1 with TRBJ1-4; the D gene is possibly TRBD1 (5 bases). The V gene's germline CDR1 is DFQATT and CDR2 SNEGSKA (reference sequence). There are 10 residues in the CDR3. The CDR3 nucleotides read TGCGTCTGGGGGGGAGAAAAACTGTTTTTT. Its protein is CVWGGEKLFF.

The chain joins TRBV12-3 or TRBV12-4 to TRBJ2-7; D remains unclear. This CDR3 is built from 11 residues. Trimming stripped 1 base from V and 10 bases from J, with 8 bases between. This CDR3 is CASSLEQIQYF. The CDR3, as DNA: TGTGCCAGCAGTTTAGAACAGATTCAGTACTTC.

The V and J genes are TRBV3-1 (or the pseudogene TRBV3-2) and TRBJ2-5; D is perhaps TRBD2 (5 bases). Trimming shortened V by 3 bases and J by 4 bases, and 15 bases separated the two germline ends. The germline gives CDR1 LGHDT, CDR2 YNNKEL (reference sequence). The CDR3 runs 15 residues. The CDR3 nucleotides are TGTGCCAGCAGCCACATTGGGAGTCTAGGAGAGACCCAGTACTTC. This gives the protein CASSHIGSLGETQYF.

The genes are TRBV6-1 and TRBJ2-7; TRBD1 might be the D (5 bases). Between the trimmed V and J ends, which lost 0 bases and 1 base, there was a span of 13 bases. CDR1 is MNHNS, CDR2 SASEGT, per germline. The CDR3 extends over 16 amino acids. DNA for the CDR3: TGTGCCAGCAGTGAAGCGCTTCGAAGGGGTTCCTACGAGCAGTACTTC. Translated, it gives CASSEALRRGSYEQYF.

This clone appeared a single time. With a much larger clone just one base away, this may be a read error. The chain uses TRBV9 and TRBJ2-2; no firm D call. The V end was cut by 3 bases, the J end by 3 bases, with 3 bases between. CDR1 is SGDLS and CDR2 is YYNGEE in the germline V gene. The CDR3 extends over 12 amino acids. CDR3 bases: TGTGCCAGCAGCGCCTACACCGGGGAGCTGTTTTTT. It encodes CASSAYTGELFF.